In this sample, the clone carrying this TCR beta chain turned up a few times. Antigen: not known. Germline V CDR1 and CDR2: SGDLS, YYNGEE. This CDR3 has 16 residues. The V segment lost 4 bases and the J segment 6 bases; nucleotides outside the gene matches: 6. It was from approximately 22,000 to 940,000 sorted cells, with 10%, 30% or 50% RNA, that naive CD8 libraries came. Naive CD8 T cells were sorted as CD8+CD4-CCR7+CD45RA+. TCRdb reprocessed the PCR reads with MiXCR, giving one entry per CDR3 protein. Among about 640,000 distinct CDR3 sequences listed, nearly 20% were seen once. The data stem from a study of molecular identifiers for immune sequencing clone quantification. About the study: Replicate experiments took RNA from around 20,000 or 100,000 naive CD8 cells, divided it five ways and sequenced four. Study-level points and caveats: In CMV-specific effectors, clones above 20 copies held over 99% of molecules; naive, under 1%.

This TCR was sampled from a human donor in good health. Some libraries in this study had Jurkat cell RNA spiked in. V and J are TRBV9 and TRBJ2-2, with 13 bases that match TRBD2. What was sequenced was naive CD8+ T cells from blood, with Jurkat cell RNA spiked in. As to subset: FACS-sorted CD8+CD4-CCR7+CD45RA+ naive T cells. This CDR3 reads CASSHGTSGIPGELFF. CDR3 coding DNA: TGTGCCAGCAGCCATGGGACTAGCGGGATCCCCGGGGAGCTGTTTTTT.